The entry that follows covers one TCR beta chain sequence. The data originate from a study of blood T cell repertoires in COVID-19. Self-reported history from a screening survey and questionnaire set each donor's cohort. The ends were cut back, 2 bases at V and 3 bases at J, with 13 bases in the middle. This CDR3 region has 16 residues. Germline assignment: CDR1 MDHEN and CDR2 SYDVKM. The method was immunoSEQ multiplex PCR; TCRdb's version includes in-frame clones alone and lacks a portion of them. In the table there are more than 100,000 clones, under 90% of which are singletons. Sequencing was done on a sample of PBMCs or T cells enriched from blood (not recorded which). This TCR derives from a middle-aged man with acute COVID-19. The rearrangement links TRBV28 to TRBJ1-4; D call uncertain. The CDR3 loop is CASSLGGNPANEKLFF. The CDR3 DNA reads as TGTGCCAGCAGTTTAGGCGGGAATCCAGCTAATGAAAAACTGTTTTTT.